A single sample gave rise to the 17 T cell receptor beta chains below, sequenced in a study of T cells after yellow fever vaccination (dated by TCRdb to the late 2010s). Libraries were made using 5' RACE. The sample was run on an Illumina NovaSeq 6000. TCRdb's own reprocessing of the public reads used fastp at Q25 and MiXCR and kept productive beta chains. Merged by CDR3 protein, the rows form single entries marked with the most common genes and DNA. The sample data list hundreds of thousands of distinct CDR3 sequences, and roughly a sixth of these were observed just once. Jointly, the top ten make up roughly a sixth of the sample. The sample's treatment or condition label, decoded: live attenuated yellow fever vaccine strain. This specimen was PBMCs, taken before the yellow fever booster vaccination. These receptors originate from a man aged 18-30 years who received the YFV17D yellow fever vaccine.

This clonotype has a single count. The rearrangement links TRBV5-5 to TRBJ2-1; perhaps D is TRBD1 or TRBD2 (5 bases each). Germline V gene data show CDR1 as SGHKS and CDR2 as YYEKEE (reference sequence). CDR3 size: 13 residues. V lost 4 bases, J lost 10 bases, and 15 bases lay in between. The CDR3 DNA is TGTGCCAGCAGCACCGAGCGGTGGGACGAGCAGTTCTTC. The encoded protein is CASSTERWDEQFF.

This chain links TRBV20-1 with TRBJ1-3, with D possibly TRBD1 on 5 matching bases. This CDR3 comprises 14 residues. Germline V gene data show CDR1 as DFQATT and CDR2 as SNEGSKA (reference sequence). The ends were cut back, 0 bases at V and 4 bases at J, with 10 bases in the middle. DNA for the CDR3: TGCAGTGCTAGAGAGCCGACAGACGGAAACACCATATATTTT. Its protein product is CSAREPTDGNTIYF.

The sample holds many counts of this clonotype. CDR3 region: CSARDDREASPLHF. CDR3 nucleotide sequence: TGCAGTGCTAGAGATGACAGGGAGGCTTCACCCCTCCACTTT. The gene calls are TRBV20-1 and TRBJ1-6; 7 bases line up with TRBD1. V was clipped by 0 bases and J by 9 bases; unmatched bases: 5. Germline V gives CDR1 DFQATT, CDR2 SNEGSKA (reference sequence). This CDR3 is 14 amino acids long.

The rearrangement joins TRBV6-4 to TRBJ2-3; D is perhaps TRBD1 or TRBD2 (5 bases each). V lost 4 bases to trimming and J lost 2 bases, with 16 bases between them. This CDR3 comprises 16 residues. Germline V gene sequence: CDR1 MRHNA, CDR2 SNTAGT. This chain's CDR3 is CASSVRGTPYTDTQYF. The CDR3 coding sequence is TGTGCCAGCAGTGTCAGAGGGACCCCGTACACAGATACGCAGTATTTT.

V is TRBV7-2 and J is TRBJ2-1; D could derive from TRBD1 or TRBD2 (5 bases each). Germline CDR1 reads SGHTA; CDR2 reads FQGNSA. V was cut by 5 bases and J by 7 bases, with 18 bases left in between. There are 15 residues in the CDR3. The CDR3 nucleotides are TGTGCCAGCAGCCTCGTAGGGGCGGGTCGGAATGAGCAGTTCTTC. It specifies CASSLVGAGRNEQFF.

This clonotype came up a few times. The chain recombines TRBV6-6 with TRBJ1-5, with a possible D match to TRBD1 (5 bases). The CDR3 consists of 16 residues. V was shortened by 7 bases and J by 3 bases, with 19 bases between the two germline ends. Germline V gene sequence: CDR1 MNHNY, CDR2 SVGAGI (reference sequence). CDR3 DNA: TGTGCCAGCACCCTGGGGGTGAGCGGGCTCAATCAGCCCCAGCATTTT. Its translation: CASTLGVSGLNQPQHF.

V gene TRBV2 combines with J gene TRBJ2-5, with D possibly being TRBD2 (6 bases). V lost 1 base and J 1 base, leaving 13 bases between the germline ends. Germline-derived CDR1 and CDR2 are SNHLY and FYNNEI. The CDR3 is 16 residues long. The CDR3 region has the DNA TGTGCCAGCAGTGAAGGCGGGGACTGGGGCCAAGAGACCCAGTACTTC. Translated: CASSEGGDWGQETQYF.

V is TRBV29-1 and J is TRBJ1-4; no definite D call. Trimming removed 4 bases from V and 4 bases from J, with 16 bases in between. Germline assignment: CDR1 SQVTM and CDR2 ANQGSEA. This CDR3 spans 15 amino acids. As DNA, the CDR3 is TGCAGCGTTGGAGGTATAGGGCAGTATAATGAAAAACTGTTTTTT. It codes for CSVGGIGQYNEKLFF.

The chain has TRBV6-1 and TRBJ1-2; 9 bases fit TRBD1. Trimming at V came to 3 bases and at J to 3 bases, leaving 11 bases not matched to a gene. The CDR3 totals 17 residues. CDR1 is MNHNS, CDR2 SASEGT, per germline. CDR3 coding DNA: TGTGCCAGCAGTGATTACAGGGGGCCCCCTTTTGACTATGGCTACACCTTC. This translates into CASSDYRGPPFDYGYTF.

The gene calls are TRBV11-2 and TRBJ1-4; 10 bases are shared with TRBD1. Germline values: CDR1 SGHAT, CDR2 FQNNGV. V lost 4 bases, J lost 4 bases, and 18 bases stayed unmatched. The length of the CDR3 is 20 residues. CDR3 residues: CASSSTSGPGQGIYNEKLFF. CDR3 coding DNA: TGTGCCAGCAGCTCCACATCGGGTCCGGGACAGGGGATTTATAATGAAAAACTGTTTTTT.

The V and J genes are TRBV7-2 and TRBJ1-1, with D uncertain. V was trimmed by 6 bases and J by 6 bases, leaving 14 bases between them. This CDR3 contains 13 residues. CDR1 is SGHTA and CDR2 is FQGNSA in the germline V gene. CDR3 in DNA: TGTGCCAGCAGGTCATCATTGAGGGCTGAAGCTTTCTTT. Protein: CASRSSLRAEAFF.

The chain recombines TRBV3-1 with TRBJ1-2; possible D gene TRBD1, 5 bases. This CDR3 is built from 13 residues. Germline V gene data show CDR1 as LGHDT and CDR2 as YNNKEL (reference sequence). Trimming removed 7 bases at V and 4 bases at J, with 13 bases between. Here the CDR3 DNA reads TGTGCCAGCACCCGGGACGGAAGCTATGGCTACACCTTC. It is translated as CASTRDGSYGYTF.

This clonotype was seen only a few times. A junction end diverges from the germline sequence, so it may reflect a read error. The chain employs TRBV20-1 and TRBJ1-5; 9 bases line up with TRBD1. The CDR3 runs 13 residues. Germline V CDR1 and CDR2: DFQATT, SNEGSKA (reference sequence). The CDR3: CSAGTGWNRPQHF. CDR3 nucleotides: TGCAGTGCTGGGACAGGGTGGAATCGGCCCCAGCATTTT.

The V and J genes are TRBV4-1 and TRBJ1-2, with D hard to call. Germline V CDR1 and CDR2: MGHRA, YSYEKL. The length of the CDR3 is 16 residues. Trimming removed 0 bases from V and 3 bases from J, with 14 bases in between. The CDR3 DNA sequence: TGCGCCAGCAGCCAAGACCCAAAAGGGCATGACTATGGCTACACCTTC. This codes for CASSQDPKGHDYGYTF.

This clonotype was observed a handful of times. The rearrangement joins TRBV7-2 to TRBJ1-2, with D maybe TRBD1 (5 bases). V was pared by 11 bases and J by 5 bases, with 24 bases between. CDR3 length: 15 amino acids. Looked up from germline, CDR1 is SGHTA and CDR2 is FQGNSA. In DNA form, the CDR3 reads TGTGCCGCCGCGTGGGGCAGGCCCGCGTCATATGGCTACACCTTC. It codes for CAAAWGRPASYGYTF.

This clonotype was picked up one time. V is TRBV7-3 and J is TRBJ2-1, with TRBD1 matching 7 bases. V lost 4 bases, J lost 6 bases, and 3 bases stayed unmatched. CDR1 SGHTA and CDR2 FQGTGA come from the germline V gene. This CDR3 is 13 amino acids long. The CDR3 is CASSSYRGNEQFF. CDR3 nucleotides: TGTGCCAGCAGCTCCTACAGGGGCAATGAGCAGTTCTTC.

This sequence joins TRBV15 and TRBJ2-2; D possibly corresponds to TRBD1 (6 bases). V was shortened by 5 bases and J by 5 bases, with 15 bases between the two germline ends. This CDR3 comprises 15 residues. Per the germline V gene, CDR1 is LNHNV and CDR2 is YYDKDF (reference sequence). CDR3 coding DNA: TGTGCCACCAGCCCGCACAGGGAAAGGACCGGGGAGCTGTTTTTT. It is translated as CATSPHRERTGELFF.